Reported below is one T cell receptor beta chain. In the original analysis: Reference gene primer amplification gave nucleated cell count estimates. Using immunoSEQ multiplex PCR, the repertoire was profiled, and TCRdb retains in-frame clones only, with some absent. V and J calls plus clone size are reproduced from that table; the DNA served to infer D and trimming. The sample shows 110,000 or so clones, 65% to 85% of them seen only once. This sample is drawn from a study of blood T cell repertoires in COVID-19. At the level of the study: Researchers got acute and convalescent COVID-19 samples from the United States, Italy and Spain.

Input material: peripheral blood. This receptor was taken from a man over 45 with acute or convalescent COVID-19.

CDR3 protein: CSVKRTQEGFF. The CDR3 DNA sequence: TGCAGCGTTAAACGGACCCAAGAGGGGTTCTTC. The V call is TRBV29-1, the J call TRBJ2-1; a weak D match, TRBD2 (5 bases). From germline, CDR1 is SQVTM and CDR2 ANQGSEA. V was clipped by 5 bases and J by 15 bases, with 17 bases between them. The CDR3 length is 11 residues.